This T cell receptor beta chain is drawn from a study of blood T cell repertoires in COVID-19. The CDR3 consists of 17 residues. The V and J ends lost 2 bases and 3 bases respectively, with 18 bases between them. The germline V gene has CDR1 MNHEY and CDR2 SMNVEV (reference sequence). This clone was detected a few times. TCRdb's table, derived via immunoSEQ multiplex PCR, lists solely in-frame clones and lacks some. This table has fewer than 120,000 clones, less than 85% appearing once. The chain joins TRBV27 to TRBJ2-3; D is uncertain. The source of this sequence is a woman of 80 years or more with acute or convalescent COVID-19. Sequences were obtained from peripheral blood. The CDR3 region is CASSLNRLQLRTDTQYF. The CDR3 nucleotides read TGTGCCAGCAGTTTAAACCGACTTCAGCTTAGGACAGATACGCAGTATTTT.